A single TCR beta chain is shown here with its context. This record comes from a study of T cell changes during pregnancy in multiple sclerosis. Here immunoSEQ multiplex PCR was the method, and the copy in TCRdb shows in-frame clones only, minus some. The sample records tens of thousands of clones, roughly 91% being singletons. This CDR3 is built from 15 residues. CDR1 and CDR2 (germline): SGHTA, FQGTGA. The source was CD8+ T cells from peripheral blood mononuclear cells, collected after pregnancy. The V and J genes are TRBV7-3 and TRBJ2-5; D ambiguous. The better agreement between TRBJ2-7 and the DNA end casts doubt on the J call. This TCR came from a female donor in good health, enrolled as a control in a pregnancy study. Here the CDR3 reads CASSLTAGSNYEQYF. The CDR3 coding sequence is TGTGCCAGCAGCTTAACTGCCGGGTCTAACTACGAGCAGTACTTC.